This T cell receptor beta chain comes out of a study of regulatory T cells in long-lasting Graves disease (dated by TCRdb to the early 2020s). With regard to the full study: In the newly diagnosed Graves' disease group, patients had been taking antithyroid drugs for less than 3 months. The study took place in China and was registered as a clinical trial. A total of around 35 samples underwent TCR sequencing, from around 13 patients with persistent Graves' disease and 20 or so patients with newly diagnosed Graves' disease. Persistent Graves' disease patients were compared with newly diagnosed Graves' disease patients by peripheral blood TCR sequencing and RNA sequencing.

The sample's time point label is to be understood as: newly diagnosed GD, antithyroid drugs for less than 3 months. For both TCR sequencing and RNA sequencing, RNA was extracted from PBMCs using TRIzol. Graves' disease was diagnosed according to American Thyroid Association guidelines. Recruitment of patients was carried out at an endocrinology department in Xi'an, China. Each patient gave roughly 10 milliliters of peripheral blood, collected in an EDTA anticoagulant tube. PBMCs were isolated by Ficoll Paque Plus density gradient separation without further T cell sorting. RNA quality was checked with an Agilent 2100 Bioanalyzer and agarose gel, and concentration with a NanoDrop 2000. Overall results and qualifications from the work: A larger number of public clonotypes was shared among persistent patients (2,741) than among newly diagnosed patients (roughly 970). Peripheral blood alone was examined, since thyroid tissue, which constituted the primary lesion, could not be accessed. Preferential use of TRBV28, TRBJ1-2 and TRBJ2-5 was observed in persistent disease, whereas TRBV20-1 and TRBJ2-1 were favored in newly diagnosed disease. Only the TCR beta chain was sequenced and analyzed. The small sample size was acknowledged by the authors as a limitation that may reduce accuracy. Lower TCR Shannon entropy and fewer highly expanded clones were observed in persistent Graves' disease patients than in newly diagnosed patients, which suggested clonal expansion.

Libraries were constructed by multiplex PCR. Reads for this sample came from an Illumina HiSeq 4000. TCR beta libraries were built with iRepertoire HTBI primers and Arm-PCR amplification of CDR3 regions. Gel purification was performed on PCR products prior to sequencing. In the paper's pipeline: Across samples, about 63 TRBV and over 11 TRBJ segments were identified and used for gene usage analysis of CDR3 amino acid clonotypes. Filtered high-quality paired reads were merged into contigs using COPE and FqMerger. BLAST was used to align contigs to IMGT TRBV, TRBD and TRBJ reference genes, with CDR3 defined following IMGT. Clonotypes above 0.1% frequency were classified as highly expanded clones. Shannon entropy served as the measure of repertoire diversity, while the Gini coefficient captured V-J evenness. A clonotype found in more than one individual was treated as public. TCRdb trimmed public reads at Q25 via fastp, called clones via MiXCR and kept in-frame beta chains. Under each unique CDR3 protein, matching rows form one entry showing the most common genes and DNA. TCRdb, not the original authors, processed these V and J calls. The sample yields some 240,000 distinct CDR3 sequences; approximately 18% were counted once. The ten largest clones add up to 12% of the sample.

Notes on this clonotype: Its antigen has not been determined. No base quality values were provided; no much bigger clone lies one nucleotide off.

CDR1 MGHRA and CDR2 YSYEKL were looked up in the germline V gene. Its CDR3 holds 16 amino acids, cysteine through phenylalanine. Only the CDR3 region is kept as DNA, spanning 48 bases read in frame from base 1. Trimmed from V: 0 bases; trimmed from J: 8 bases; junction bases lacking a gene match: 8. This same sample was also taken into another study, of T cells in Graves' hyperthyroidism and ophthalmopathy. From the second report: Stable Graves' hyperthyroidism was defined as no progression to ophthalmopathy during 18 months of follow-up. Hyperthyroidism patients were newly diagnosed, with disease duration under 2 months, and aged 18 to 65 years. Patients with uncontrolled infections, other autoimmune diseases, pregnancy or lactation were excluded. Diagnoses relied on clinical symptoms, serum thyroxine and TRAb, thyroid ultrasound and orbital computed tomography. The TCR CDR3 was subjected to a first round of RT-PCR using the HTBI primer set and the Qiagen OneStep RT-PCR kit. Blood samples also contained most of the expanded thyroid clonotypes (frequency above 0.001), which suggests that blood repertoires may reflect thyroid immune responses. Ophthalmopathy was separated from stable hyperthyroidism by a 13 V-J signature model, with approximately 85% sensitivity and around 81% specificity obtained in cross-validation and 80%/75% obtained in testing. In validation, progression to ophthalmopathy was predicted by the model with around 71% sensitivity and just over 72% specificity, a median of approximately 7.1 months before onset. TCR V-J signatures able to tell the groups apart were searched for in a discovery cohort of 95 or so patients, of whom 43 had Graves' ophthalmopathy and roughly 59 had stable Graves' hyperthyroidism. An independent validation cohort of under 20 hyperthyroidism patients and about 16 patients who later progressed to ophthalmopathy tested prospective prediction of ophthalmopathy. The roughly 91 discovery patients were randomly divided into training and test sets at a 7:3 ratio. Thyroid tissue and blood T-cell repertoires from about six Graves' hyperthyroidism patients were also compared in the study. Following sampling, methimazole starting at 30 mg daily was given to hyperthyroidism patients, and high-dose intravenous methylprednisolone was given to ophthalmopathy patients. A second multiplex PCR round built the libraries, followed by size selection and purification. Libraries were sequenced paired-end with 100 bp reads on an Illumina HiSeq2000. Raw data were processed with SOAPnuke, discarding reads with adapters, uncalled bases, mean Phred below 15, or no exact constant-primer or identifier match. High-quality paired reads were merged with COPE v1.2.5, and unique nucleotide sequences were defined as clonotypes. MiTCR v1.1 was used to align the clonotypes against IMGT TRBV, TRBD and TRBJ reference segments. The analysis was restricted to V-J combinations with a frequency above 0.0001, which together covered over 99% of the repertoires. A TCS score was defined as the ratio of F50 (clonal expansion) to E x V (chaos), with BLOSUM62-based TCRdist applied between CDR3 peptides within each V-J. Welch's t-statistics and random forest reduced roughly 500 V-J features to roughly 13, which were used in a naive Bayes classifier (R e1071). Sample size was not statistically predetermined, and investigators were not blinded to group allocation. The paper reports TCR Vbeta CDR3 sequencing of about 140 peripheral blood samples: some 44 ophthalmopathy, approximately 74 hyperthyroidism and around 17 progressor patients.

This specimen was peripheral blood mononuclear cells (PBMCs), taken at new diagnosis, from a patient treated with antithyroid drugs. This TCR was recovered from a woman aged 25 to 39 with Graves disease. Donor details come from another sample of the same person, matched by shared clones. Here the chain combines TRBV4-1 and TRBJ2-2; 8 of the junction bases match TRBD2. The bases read TGCGCCAGCAGCCAAGATCGGACCAGCGGGAGTGGGGAGCTGTTTTTT. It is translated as CASSQDRTSGSGELFF.